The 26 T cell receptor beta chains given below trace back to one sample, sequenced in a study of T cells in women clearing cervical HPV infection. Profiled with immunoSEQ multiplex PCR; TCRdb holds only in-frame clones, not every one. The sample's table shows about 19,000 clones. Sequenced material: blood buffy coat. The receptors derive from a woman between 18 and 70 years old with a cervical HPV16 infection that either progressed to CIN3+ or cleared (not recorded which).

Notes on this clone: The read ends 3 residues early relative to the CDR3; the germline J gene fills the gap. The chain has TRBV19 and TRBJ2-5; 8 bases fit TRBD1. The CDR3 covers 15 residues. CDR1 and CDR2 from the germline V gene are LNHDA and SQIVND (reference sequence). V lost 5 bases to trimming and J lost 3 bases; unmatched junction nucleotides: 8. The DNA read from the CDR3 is TGTGCCAGTAGTCGTAGAACAGGGGGGAAAGAGACC. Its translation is CASSRRTGGKET. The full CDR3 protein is CASSRRTGGKETQYF.

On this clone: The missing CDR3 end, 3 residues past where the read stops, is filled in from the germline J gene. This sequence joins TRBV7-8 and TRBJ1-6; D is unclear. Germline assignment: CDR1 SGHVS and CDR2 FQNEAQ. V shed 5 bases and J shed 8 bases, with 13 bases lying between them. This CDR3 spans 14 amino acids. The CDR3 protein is CASSEFVVDSPLHF. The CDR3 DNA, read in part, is TGTGCCAGCAGCGAGTTCGTCGTAGATTCACCC.

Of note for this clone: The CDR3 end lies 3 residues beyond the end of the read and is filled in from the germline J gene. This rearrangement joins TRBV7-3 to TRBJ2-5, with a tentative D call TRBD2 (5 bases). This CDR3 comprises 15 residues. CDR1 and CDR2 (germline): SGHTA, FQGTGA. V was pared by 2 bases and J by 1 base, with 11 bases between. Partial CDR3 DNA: TGTGCCAGCAGCTTATCGTCCCGGGGCCAAGAGACC. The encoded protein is CASSLSSRGQET. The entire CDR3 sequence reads CASSLSSRGQETQYF.

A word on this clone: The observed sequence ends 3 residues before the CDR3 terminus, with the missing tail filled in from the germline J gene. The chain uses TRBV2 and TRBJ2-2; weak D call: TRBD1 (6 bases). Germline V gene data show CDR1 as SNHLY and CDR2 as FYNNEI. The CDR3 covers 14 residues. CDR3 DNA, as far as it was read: TGTGCCAGCAGTGGAGCAGGGGCGGCTTCACCG. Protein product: CASSGAGAASP. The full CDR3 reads CASSGAGAASPLFF.

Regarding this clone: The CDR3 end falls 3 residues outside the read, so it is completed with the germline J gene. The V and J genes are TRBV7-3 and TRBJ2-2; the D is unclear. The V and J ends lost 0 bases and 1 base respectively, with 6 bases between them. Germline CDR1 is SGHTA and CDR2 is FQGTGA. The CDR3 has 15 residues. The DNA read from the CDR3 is TGTGCCAGCAGCTTAACCGTACAGAACACCGGGGAG. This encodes CASSLTVQNTGE. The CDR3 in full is CASSLTVQNTGELFF.

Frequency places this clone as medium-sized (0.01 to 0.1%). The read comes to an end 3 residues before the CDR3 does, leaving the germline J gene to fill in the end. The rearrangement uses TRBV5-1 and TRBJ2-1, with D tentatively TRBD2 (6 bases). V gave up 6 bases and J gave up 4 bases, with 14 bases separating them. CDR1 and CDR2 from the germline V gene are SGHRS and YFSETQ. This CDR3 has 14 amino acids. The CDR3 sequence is CASTKSGGYNEQFF. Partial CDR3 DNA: TGCGCCAGCACTAAATCCGGGGGATACAATGAG.

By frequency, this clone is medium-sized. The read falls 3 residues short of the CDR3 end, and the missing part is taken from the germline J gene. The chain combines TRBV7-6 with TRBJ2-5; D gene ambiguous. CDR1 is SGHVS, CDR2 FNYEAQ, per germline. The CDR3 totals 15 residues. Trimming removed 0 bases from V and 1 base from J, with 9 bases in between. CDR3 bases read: TGTGCCAGCAGCTTAGCGCACTCCCCCCAAGAGACC. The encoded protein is CASSLAHSPQET. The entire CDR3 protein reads CASSLAHSPQETQYF.

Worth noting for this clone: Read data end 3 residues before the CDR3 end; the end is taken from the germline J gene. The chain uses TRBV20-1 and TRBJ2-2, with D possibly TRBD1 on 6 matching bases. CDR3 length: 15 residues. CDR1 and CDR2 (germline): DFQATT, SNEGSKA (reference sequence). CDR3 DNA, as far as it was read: TGCAGTGCTAGAGCTGAACACTGGGACAATGAAAAG. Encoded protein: CSARAEHWDNEK. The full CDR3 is CSARAEHWDNEKLFF.

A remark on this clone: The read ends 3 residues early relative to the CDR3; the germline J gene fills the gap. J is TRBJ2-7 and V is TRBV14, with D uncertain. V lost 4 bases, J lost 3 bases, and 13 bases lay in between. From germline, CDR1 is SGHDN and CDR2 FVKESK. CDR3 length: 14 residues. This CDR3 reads CASSPLTYDYEQYF. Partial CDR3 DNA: TGTGCCAGCAGCCCCTTAACATATGACTACGAG. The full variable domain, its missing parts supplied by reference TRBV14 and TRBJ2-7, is EAGVTQFPSHSVIEKGQTVTLRCDPISGHDNLYWYRRVMGKEIKFLLHFVKESKQDESGMPNNRFLAERTGGTYSTLKVQPAELEDSGVYFCASSPLTYDYEQYFGPGTRLTVT.

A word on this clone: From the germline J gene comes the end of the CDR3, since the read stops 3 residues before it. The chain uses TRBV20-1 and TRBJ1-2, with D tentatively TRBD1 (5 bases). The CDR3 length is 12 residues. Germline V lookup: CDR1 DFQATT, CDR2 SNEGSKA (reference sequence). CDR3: CSAPSGLGGYTF. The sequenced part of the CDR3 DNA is TGCAGTGCTCCTTCAGGGCTTGGCGGC.

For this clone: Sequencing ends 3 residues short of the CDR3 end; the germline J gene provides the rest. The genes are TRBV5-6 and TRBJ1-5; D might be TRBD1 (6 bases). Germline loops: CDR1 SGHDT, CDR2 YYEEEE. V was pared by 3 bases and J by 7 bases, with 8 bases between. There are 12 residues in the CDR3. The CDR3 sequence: CASSYRDQPQHF. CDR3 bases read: TGTGCCAGCAGCTACAGGGACCAGCCC.

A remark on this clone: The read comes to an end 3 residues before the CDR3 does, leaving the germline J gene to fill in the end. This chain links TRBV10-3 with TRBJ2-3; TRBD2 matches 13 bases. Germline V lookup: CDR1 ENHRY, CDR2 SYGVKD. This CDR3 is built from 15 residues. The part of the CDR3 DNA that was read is TGTGCCATCAGTGGGACTAGCGGGGGCTTAGAGACG. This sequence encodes CAISGTSGGLET. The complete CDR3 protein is CAISGTSGGLETQYF.

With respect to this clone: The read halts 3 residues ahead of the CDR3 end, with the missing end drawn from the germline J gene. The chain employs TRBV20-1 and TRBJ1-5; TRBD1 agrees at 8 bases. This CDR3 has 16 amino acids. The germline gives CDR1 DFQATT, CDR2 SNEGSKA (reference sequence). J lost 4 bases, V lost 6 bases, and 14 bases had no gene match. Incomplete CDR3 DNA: TGCAGTGCCCCCTGGCCGAACAGGGGGTTTAATCAGCCC. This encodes CSAPWPNRGFNQP. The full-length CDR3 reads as CSAPWPNRGFNQPQHF.

CDR3 DNA (partial): TGTGCCAGCGACAGGGCGAATAGCAATCAGCCC. It translates to CASDRANSNQP. The complete CDR3 reads CASDRANSNQPQHF. V usage is TRBV12-3 or TRBV12-4 and J usage is TRBJ1-5, with TRBD1 matching 7 bases. Sequencing ends 3 residues short of the CDR3 end; the germline J gene provides the rest. CDR3 size: 14 residues. Trimming at V came to 8 bases and at J to 0 bases, leaving 4 bases not matched to a gene.

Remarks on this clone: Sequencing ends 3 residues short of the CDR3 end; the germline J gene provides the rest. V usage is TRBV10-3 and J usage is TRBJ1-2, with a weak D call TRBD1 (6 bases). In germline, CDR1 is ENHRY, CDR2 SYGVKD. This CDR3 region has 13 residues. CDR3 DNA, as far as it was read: TGTGCCATCAGTGAGGGGAGGGGGAGAGGC. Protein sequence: CAISEGRGRG. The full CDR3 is CAISEGRGRGYTF.

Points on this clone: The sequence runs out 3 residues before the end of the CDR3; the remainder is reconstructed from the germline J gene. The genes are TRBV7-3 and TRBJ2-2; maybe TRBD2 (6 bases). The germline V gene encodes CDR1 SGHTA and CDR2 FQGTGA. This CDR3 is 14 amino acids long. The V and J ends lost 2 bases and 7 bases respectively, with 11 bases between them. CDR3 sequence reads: CASSLGGFGGELFF. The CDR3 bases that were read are TGTGCCAGCAGCTTAGGGGGGTTTGGCGGGGAG.

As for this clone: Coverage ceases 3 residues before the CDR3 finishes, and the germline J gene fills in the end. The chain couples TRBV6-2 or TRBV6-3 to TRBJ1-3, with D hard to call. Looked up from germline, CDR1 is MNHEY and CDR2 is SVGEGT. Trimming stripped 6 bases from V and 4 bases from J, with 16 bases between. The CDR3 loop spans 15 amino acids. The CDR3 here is CASSKGPPPGNTIYF. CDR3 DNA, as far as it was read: TGTGCCAGCAGCAAGGGTCCTCCGCCGGGAAACACC.

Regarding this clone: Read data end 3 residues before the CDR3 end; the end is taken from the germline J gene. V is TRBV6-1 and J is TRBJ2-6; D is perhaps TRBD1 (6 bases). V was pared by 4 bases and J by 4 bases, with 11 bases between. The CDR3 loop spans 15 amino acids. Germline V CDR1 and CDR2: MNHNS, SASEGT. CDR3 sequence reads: CASSGAGTGANVLTF. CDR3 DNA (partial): TGTGCCAGCAGTGGAGCCGGGACAGGGGCCAACGTC.

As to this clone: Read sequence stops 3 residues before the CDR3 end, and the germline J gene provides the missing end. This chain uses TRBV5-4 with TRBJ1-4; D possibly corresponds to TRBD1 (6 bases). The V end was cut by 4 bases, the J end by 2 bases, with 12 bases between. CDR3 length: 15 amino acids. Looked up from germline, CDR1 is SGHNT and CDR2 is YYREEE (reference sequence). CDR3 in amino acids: CASSIAGQTNEKLFF. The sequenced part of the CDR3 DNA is TGTGCCAGCAGCATCGCCGGACAGACTAATGAAAAA.

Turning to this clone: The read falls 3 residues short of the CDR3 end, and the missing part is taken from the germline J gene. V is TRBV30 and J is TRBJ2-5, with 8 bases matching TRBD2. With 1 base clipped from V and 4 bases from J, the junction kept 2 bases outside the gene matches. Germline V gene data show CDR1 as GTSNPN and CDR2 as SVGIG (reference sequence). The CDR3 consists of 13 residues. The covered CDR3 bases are TGTGCCTGGAGTGGGGCGGGGGGAGAGACC. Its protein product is CAWSGAGGET. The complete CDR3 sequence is CAWSGAGGETQYF. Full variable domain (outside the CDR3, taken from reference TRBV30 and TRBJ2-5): SQTIHQWPATLVQPVGSPLSLECTVEGTSNPNLYWYRQAAGRGLQLLFYSVGIGQISSEVPQNLSASRPQDRQFILSSKKLLLSDSGFYLCAWSGAGGETQYFGPGTRLLVL.

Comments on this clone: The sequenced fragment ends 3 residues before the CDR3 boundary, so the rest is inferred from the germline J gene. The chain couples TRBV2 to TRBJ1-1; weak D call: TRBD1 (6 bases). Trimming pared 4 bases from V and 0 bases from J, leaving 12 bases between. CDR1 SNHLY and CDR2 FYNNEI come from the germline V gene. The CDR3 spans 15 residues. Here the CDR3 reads CASSVRQVMNTEAFF. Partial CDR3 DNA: TGTGCCAGCAGTGTCCGACAGGTTATGAACACTGAA.

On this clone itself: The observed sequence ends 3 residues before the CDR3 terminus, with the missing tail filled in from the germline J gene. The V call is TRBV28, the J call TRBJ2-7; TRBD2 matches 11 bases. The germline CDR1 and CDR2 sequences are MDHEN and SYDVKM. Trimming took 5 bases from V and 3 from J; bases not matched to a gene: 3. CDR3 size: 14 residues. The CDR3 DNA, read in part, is TGTGCCAGCAGTACCGGGACTAGCGGCTACGAG. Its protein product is CASSTGTSGYE. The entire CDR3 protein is CASSTGTSGYEQYF.

CDR3 DNA, as far as it was read: TGTGCCAGCAGTTCCGGAGACACCACAGATACG. It codes for CASSSGDTTDT. The CDR3 in full is CASSSGDTTDTQYF. The rearrangement joins TRBV28 to TRBJ2-3; unclear D gene. The read ends 3 residues before the CDR3 terminus; that terminus is restored from the germline J gene. Trimming shortened V by 4 bases and J by 2 bases, and 10 bases separated the two germline ends. The CDR3 spans 14 residues. Germline V gene lookup returns CDR1 MDHEN and CDR2 SYDVKM.

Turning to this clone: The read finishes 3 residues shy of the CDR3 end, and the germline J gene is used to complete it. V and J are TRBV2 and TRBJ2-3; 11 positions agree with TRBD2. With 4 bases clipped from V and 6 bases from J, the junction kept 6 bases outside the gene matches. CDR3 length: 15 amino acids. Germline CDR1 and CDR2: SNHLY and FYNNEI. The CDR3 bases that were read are TGTGCCAGCAGTGGGCTAGCGGGGGGAGGGGATACG. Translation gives CASSGLAGGGDT. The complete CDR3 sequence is CASSGLAGGGDTQYF.

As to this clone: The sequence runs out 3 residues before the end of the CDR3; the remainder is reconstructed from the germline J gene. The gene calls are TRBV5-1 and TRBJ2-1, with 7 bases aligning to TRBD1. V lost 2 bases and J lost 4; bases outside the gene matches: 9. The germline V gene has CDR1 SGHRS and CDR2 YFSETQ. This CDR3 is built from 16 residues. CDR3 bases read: TGCGCCAGCAGCTTCCCCGAGACAGGGCCTTACAATGAG. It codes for CASSFPETGPYNE. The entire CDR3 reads CASSFPETGPYNEQFF.

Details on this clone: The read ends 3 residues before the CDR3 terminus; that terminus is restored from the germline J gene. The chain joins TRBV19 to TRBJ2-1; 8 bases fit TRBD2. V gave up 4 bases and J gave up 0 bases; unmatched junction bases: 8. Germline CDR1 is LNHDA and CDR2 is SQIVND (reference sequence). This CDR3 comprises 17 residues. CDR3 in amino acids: CASSTISGESSYNEQFF. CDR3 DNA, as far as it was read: TGTGCCAGTAGTACAATTAGCGGGGAAAGCTCCTACAATGAG.